This TCR beta chain was recorded in a study of tumor-infiltrating lymphocytes in primary liver carcinoma. Across the whole study: Samples had roughly 3.5 to 8 million productive TCRbeta reads, comparable between tissue types.

The investigators made TCR beta cDNA from around 530 ng total RNA, using a constant-region primer. Amplification in three nested multiplex PCR rounds with slightly modified ARM-PCR gave rise to TCR beta libraries. With TRBV1-TRBV30 forward primers and a C-beta reverse primer, the first two PCR rounds were run for approximately 9 cycles each. TCRdb reprocessed the multiplex PCR reads via MiXCR and lists one record per CDR3 protein. Seen here are 300,000 to 400,000 distinct CDR3 sequences, 65% observed once, and the top ten hold 5.5% to 7%. In addition to blood RNA drawn from unsorted whole blood, germline DNA was extracted. The germline V gene encodes CDR1 SGHAT and CDR2 FQNNGV. Trimming cost V 5 bases and J 6 bases, with 11 bases left between them. The CDR3 is made up of 13 amino acids. Overall study results and limits: Tumors significantly exceeded blood in top-250-clone fraction (p = 0.039).

In this sample, this clonotype turned up many times. The antigen is unknown. The TCR comes from a man aged 35-49 years with primary liver carcinoma and hepatitis B virus infection. V is TRBV11-2 and J is TRBJ2-4; no reliable D call. Sequencing was performed on peripheral blood. The CDR3: CASSQPTGNIQYF. CDR3 nucleotide sequence: TGTGCCAGCAGCCAGCCCACTGGAAACATTCAGTACTTC.